This T cell receptor beta chain was identified in a study of T-cell reconstitution after alpha-beta-depleted transplantation in children. Trimming cost V 7 bases and J 5 bases, with 18 bases left between them. Germline V gene data show CDR1 as MNHEY and CDR2 as SVGAGI. CDR3 length equals 15 residues. Library preparation (for TCRbeta) was performed with unique molecular identifiers. MiXCR, applied by TCRdb to the PCR reads, yields one record per CDR3 protein. The data show 150,000 to 200,000 distinct CDR3 sequences, about 14% seen once. This clonotype was seen at least ten times. The receptor was derived from a human donor who donated a stem cell graft to a child with acute lymphoblastic leukemia. The material was PBMCs from the stem cell graft donor, obtained from the stem cell graft. The chain links TRBV6-5 to TRBJ2-1, with D possibly TRBD1 on 7 matching bases. Written as DNA, the CDR3 is TGTGCCAGCACGCAGGGGGGCTGGAGGGACAATGAGCAGTTCTTC. Amino acid sequence: CASTQGGWRDNEQFF.